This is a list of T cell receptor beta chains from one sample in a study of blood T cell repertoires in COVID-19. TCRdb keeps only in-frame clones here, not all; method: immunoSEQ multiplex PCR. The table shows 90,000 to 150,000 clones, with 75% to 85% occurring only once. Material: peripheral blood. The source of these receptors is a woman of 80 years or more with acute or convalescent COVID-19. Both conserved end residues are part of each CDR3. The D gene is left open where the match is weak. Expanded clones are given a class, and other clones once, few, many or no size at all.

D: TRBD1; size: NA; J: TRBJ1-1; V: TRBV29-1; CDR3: CSVAPTQTGILAFF; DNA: TGCAGCGTTGCCCCAACGCAGACAGGGATACTAGCTTTCTTT
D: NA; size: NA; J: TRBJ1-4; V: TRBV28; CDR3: CASSQGFGEKLFF; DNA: TGTGCCAGCAGTCAGGGGTTTGGGGAAAAACTGTTTTTT
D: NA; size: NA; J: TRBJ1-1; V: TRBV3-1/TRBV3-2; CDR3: CASSPRGMNTEAFF; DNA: TGTGCCAGCAGCCCCCGGGGGATGAACACTGAAGCTTTCTTT
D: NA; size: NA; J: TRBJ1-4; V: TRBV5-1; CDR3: CASRIDSLNEKLFF; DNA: TGCGCCAGCAGAATAGACAGCCTTAATGAAAAACTGTTTTTT
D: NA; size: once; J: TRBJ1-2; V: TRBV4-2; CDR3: CASSQDKQTTNYGYTF; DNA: TGTGCCAGCAGCCAAGATAAACAGACGACTAACTATGGCTACACCTTC
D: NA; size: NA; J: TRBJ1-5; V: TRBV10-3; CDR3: CAISDYSNQPQHF; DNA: TGTGCCATCAGTGATTATAGCAATCAGCCCCAGCATTTT
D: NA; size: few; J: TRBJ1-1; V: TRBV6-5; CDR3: CASSYGGAMNTEAFF; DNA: TGTGCCAGCAGTTACGGTGGGGCCATGAACACTGAAGCTTTCTTT
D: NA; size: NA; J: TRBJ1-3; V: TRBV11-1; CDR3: CASSVQTGNTIYF; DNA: TGTGCCAGCAGCGTACAAACTGGAAACACCATATATTTT
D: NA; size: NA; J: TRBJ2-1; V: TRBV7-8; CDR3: CASSLARGGNEQFF; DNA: TGTGCCAGCAGCTTAGCAAGAGGAGGCAATGAGCAGTTCTTC
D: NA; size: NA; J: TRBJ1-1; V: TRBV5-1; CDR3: CASSLAWTANTEAFF; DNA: TGCGCCAGCAGCTTGGCGTGGACAGCAAACACTGAAGCTTTCTTT
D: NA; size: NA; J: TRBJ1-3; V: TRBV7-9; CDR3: CASSLMTDAGNTIYF; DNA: TGTGCCAGCAGCTTAATGACAGACGCTGGAAACACCATATATTTT
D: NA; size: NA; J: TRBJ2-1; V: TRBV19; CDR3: CASSTRTHTFF; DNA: TGTGCCAGTAGTACTCGGACACACACGTTCTTC
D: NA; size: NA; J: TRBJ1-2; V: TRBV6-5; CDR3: CASREDPYGYTF; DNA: TGTGCCAGCAGGGAGGATCCCTATGGCTACACCTTC
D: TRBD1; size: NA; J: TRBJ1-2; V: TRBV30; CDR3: CAWSRGQGGIYGYTF; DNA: TGTGCCTGGAGTCGGGGACAGGGGGGAATCTATGGCTACACCTTC
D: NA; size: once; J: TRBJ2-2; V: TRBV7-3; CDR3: CASSSPRGELFF; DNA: TGTGCCAGCAGCTCCCCGCGAGGGGAGCTGTTTTTT
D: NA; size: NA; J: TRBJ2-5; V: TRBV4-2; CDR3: CASSQEALSGQETQYF; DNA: TGTGCCAGCAGCCAAGAGGCCCTTTCGGGCCAAGAGACCCAGTACTTC
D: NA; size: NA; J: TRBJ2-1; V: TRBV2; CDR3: CASSETRRDNEQFF; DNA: TGTGCCAGCAGTGAGACCCGCCGGGACAATGAGCAGTTCTTC
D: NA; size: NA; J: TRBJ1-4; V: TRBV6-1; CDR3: CASSDGGGKLFF; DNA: TGTGCCAGCAGTGACGGCGGAGGGAAACTGTTTTTT
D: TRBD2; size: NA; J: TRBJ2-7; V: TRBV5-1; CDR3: CASSLTGTSGNDEQYF; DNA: TGCGCCAGCAGCTTGACAGGGACTAGCGGGAACGACGAGCAGTACTTC
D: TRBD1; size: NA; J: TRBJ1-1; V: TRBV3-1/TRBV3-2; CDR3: CASSLQDRGSGAFF; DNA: TGTGCCAGCAGCCTCCAGGACAGGGGGAGCGGAGCTTTCTTT
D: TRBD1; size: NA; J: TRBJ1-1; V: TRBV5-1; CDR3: CASSLGGTENTEAFF; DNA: TGCGCCAGCAGCTTGGGAGGGACAGAGAACACTGAAGCTTTCTTT
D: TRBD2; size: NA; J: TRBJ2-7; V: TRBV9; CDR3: CASSQTSGRGEQYF; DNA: TGTGCCAGCAGCCAGACTAGCGGGAGGGGCGAGCAGTACTTC
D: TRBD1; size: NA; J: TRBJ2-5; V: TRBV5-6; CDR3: CASSSPTGGETQYF; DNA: TGTGCCAGCAGCTCTCCGACAGGGGGAGAGACCCAGTACTTC
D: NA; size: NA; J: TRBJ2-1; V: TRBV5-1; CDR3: CASSLAVISYNEQFF; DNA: TGCGCCAGCAGCTTAGCGGTTATCTCCTACAATGAGCAGTTCTTC
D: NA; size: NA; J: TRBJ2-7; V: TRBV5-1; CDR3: CASSRDSSTEQYF; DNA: TGCGCCAGCAGCCGGGACTCCTCGACCGAGCAGTACTTC
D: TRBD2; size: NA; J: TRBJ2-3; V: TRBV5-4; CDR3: CASSSSEGSGGQDTQYF; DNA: TGTGCCAGCAGCTCGTCTGAAGGTAGCGGGGGCCAGGATACGCAGTATTTT
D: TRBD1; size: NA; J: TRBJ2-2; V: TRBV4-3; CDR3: CASSQVRDRGTGELFF; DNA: TGCGCCAGCAGCCAAGTGAGAGACAGGGGAACCGGGGAGCTGTTTTTT
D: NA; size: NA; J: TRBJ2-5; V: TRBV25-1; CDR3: CASSESSWSPETQYF; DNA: TGTGCCAGCAGTGAATCCTCATGGAGTCCAGAGACCCAGTACTTC
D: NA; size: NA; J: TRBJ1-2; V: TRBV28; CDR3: CASSIGAGYTF; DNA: TGTGCCAGCAGTATCGGAGCTGGCTACACCTTC
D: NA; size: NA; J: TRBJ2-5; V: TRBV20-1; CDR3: CSAFKETQYF; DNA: TGCAGTGCCTTTAAAGAGACCCAGTACTTC
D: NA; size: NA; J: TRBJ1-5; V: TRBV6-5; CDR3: CASSPRGNQPQHF; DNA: TGTGCCAGCAGTCCGAGGGGGAATCAGCCCCAGCATTTT
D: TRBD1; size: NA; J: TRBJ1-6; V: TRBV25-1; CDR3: CASSEGTGRNSPLHF; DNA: TGTGCCAGCAGTGAAGGGACAGGGAGGAATTCACCCCTCCACTTT
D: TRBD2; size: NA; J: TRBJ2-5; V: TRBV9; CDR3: CASSPIAGATETQYF; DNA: TGTGCCAGCAGCCCGATAGCGGGGGCCACGGAGACCCAGTACTTC
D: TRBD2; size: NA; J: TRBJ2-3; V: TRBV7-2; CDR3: CASSSWTSGTDTQYF; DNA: TGTGCCAGCAGCTCCTGGACTAGCGGCACAGATACGCAGTATTTT